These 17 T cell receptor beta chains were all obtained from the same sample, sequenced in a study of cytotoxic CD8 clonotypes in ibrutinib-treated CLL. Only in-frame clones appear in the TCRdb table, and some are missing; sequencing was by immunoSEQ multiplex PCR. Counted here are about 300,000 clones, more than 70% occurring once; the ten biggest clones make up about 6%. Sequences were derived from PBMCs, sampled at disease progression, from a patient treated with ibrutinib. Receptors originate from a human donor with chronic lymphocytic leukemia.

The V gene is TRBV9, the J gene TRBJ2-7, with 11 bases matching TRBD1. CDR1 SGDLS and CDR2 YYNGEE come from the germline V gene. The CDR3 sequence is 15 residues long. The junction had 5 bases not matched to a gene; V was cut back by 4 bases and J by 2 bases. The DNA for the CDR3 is TGTGCCAGCAGCCCTCGGGACAGGGGGACCTACGAGCAGTACTTC. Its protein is CASSPRDRGTYEQYF.

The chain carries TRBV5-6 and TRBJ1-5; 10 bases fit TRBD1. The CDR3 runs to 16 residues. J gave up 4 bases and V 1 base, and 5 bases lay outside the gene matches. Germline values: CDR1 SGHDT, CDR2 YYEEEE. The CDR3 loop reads CASSLRAGQGNQPQHF. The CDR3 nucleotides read TGTGCCAGCAGCTTGAGGGCGGGACAGGGGAATCAGCCCCAGCATTTT.

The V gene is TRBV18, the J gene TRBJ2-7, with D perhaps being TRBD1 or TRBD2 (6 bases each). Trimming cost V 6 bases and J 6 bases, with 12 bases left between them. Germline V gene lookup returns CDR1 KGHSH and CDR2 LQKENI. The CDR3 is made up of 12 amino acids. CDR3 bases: TGTGCCAGCTCTCCAGAGGGGGGCGAGCAGTACTTC. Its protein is CASSPEGGEQYF.

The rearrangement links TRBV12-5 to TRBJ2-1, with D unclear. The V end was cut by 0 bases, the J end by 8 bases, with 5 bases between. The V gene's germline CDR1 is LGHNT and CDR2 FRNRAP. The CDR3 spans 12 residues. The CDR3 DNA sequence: TGTGCTAGTGGTTTGGTGGCGGATGAGCAGTTCTTC. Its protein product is CASGLVADEQFF.

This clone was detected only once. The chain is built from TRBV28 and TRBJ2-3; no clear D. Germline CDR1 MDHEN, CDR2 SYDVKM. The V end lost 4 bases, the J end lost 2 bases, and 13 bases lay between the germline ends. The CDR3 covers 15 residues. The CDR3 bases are TGTGCCAGCAGTTACCCCCCGGAGCTCACAGATACGCAGTATTTT. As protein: CASSYPPELTDTQYF.

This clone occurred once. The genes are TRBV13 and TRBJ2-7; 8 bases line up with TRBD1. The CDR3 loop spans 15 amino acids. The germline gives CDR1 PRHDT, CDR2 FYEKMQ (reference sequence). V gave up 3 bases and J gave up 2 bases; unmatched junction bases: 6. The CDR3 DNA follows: TGTGCCAGCAGCTTTGGACAGGGCCTTACCTACGAGCAGTACTTC. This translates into CASSFGQGLTYEQYF.

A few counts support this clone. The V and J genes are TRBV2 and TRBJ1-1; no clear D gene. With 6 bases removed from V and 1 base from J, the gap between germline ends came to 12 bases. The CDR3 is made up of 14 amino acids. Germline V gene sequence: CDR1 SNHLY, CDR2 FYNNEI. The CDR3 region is CASRAWTANTEAFF. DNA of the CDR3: TGTGCCAGCAGGGCGTGGACGGCGAACACTGAAGCTTTCTTT.

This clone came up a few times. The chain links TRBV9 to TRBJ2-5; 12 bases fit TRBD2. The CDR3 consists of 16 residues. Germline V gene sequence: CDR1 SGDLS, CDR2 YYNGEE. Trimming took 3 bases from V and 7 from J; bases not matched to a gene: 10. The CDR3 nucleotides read TGTGCCAGCAGCGCCCGACTAGCGGGAGACCTCGGGACCCAGTACTTC. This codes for CASSARLAGDLGTQYF.

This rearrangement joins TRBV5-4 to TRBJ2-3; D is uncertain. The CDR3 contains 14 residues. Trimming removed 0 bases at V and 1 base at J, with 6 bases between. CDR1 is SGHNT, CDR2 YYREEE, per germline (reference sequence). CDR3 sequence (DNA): TGTGCCAGCAGCTTGGCGGAGCGCACAGATACGCAGTATTTT. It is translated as CASSLAERTDTQYF.

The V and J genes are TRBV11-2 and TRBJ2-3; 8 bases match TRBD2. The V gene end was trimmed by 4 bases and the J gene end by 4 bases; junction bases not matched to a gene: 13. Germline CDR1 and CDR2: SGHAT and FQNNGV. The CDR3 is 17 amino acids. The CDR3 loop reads CASSSYLGGGNSDTQYF. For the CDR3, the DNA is TGTGCCAGCAGCTCCTACCTTGGCGGGGGGAATTCAGATACGCAGTATTTT.

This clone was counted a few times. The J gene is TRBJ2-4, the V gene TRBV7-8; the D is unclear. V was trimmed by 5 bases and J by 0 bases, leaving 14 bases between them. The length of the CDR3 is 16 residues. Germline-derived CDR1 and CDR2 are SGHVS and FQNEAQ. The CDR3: CASSHRTVLAKNIQYF. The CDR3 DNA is TGTGCCAGCAGCCACCGGACGGTGCTAGCCAAAAACATTCAGTACTTC.

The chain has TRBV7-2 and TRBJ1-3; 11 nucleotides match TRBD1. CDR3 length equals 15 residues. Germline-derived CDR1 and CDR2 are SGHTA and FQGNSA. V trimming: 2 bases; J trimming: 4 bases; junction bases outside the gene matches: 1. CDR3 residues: CASSLRTGGGNTIYF. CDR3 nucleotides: TGTGCCAGCAGCTTAAGGACAGGGGGCGGAAACACCATATATTTT.

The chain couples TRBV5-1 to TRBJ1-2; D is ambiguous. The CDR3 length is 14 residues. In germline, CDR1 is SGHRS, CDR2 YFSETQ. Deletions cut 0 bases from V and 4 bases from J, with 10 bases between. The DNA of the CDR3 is TGCGCCAGCAGCTTGGCCTCGGCAGCCTATGGCTACACCTTC. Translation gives CASSLASAAYGYTF.

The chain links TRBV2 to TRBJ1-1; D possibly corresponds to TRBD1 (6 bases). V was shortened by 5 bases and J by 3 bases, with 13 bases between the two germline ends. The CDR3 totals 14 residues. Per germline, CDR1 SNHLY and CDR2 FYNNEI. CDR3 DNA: TGTGCCAGCAGTAAGGGGGTTCTTGACACTGAAGCTTTCTTT. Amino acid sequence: CASSKGVLDTEAFF. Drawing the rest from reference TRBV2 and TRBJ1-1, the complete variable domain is EPEVTQTPSHQVTQMGQEVILRCVPISNHLYFYWYRQILGQKVEFLVSFYNNEISEKSEIFDDQFSVERPDGSNFTLKIRSTKLEDSAMYFCASSKGVLDTEAFFGQGTRLTVV.

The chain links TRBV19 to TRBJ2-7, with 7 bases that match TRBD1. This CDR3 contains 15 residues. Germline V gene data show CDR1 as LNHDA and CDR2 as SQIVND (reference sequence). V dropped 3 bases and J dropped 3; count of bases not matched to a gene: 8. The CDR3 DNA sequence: TGTGCCAGTAGTATTTTTCCGACAGGGAACTACGAGCAGTACTTC. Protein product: CASSIFPTGNYEQYF.

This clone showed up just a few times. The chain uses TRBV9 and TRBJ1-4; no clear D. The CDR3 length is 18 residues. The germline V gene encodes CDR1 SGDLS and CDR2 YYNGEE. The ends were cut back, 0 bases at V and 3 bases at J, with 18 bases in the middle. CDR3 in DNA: TGTGCCAGCAGCGTAGCTCCGTCAAACGCGGCGCCTAATGAAAAACTGTTTTTT. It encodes CASSVAPSNAAPNEKLFF.

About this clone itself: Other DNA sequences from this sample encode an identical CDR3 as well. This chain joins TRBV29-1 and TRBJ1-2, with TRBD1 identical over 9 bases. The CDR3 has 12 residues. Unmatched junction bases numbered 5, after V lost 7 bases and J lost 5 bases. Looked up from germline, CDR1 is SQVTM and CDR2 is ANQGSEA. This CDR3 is CSGGQGGYGYTF. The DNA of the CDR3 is TGCAGCGGGGGACAGGGAGGGTATGGCTACACCTTC. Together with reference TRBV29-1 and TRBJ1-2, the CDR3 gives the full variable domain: SAVISQKPSRDICQRGTSLTIQCQVDSQVTMMFWYRQQPGQSLTLIATANQGSEATYESGFVIDKFPISRPNLTFSTLTVSNMSPEDSSIYLCSGGQGGYGYTFGSGTRLTVV.